This T cell receptor beta chain came from a study of blood T cell repertoires in COVID-19. Sequencing was performed with immunoSEQ multiplex PCR; in TCRdb, only in-frame clones are kept and a portion is missing. The data hold about 120,000 clones, with around 83% observed a single time. The CDR3 is made up of 15 amino acids. The trim removed 5 bases at V and 5 bases at J, leaving 7 bases unmatched. Germline assignment: CDR1 SGHVS and CDR2 FNYEAQ. The source of this sequence is a middle-aged man with acute or convalescent COVID-19. Sequenced material: peripheral blood. The chain carries TRBV7-6 and TRBJ2-5; 11 nucleotides align to TRBD1. CDR3 DNA: TGTGCCAGCAGCCCTGGACAGGGGGCAAGGGAGACCCAGTACTTC. As protein: CASSPGQGARETQYF.